Below are 5 T cell receptor beta chains sequenced from a single sample in a study of metastatic and nonmetastatic thyroid tumors. TCRdb re-clonotyped the PCR reads through MiXCR. The sample comprises 45,000 or so clones, around 4% of which are singletons, and around a tenth rests with the top ten. Treatment of any kind had been given to no patient before thyroid surgery. Sequenced: blood. The receptors originated from a female donor with papillary thyroid cancer or a benign thyroid nodule (not recorded which). Some clones in this sample may be carry-over from other donors' samples.

This clone was detected ten times or more. V gene TRBV2 combines with J gene TRBJ2-1; 7 bases are shared with TRBD2. The junction had 14 bases not matched to a gene; V was cut back by 6 bases and J by 9 bases. The CDR3 totals 15 residues. From germline, CDR1 is SNHLY and CDR2 FYNNEI. For the CDR3, the DNA is TGTGCCAGCAGCCCCTCGTTGGGGCTAGCGGTTGAGCAGTTCTTC. This translates into CASSPSLGLAVEQFF.

This clone was recorded at least ten times. This chain joins TRBV12-3 or TRBV12-4 and TRBJ1-3, with TRBD1 as a possible D gene (5 bases). Trimming removed 1 base at V and 4 bases at J, with 17 bases between. The CDR3 is 17 amino acids. CDR3 loop: CASSLVSGPDKGNTIYF. CDR3 DNA: TGTGCCAGCAGTTTAGTGTCGGGACCCGACAAAGGAAACACCATATATTTT.

To note about this clone: With a much larger clone just one base away, this may be a read error. V is TRBV18 and J is TRBJ1-1; 7 bases agree with TRBD1. CDR3 size: 15 residues. Germline V lookup: CDR1 KGHSH, CDR2 LQKENI. V lost 3 bases to trimming and J lost 3 bases; unmatched junction nucleotides: 7. The CDR3 is CASSPKGGRDTEAFF. The CDR3 DNA reads as TGTGCCAGCTCACCGAAAGGGGGCAGGGACACTGAAGCTTTCTTT.

Here the CDR3 DNA reads TGTGCCAGCAGTTTTCTAGCGGGAGGAAAGAACACCGGGGAGCTGTTTTTT. Its translation is CASSFLAGGKNTGELFF. The chain couples TRBV28 to TRBJ2-2; 11 bases match TRBD2. Trimming removed 3 bases from V and 1 base from J; junction bases left unmatched: 4. This CDR3 contains 17 residues. Germline CDR1 is MDHEN and CDR2 is SYDVKM.

This clone was counted at least ten times. The chain combines TRBV6-1 with TRBJ2-2; 7 bases line up with TRBD1. The CDR3 covers 15 residues. V shed 7 bases and J 5 bases; nucleotides not matched to a gene: 10. The germline V gene has CDR1 MNHNS and CDR2 SASEGT. The DNA of the CDR3 is TGTGCCAGCAAAGCCGGGACAGAAGAGACCGGGGAGCTGTTTTTT. Translating it yields CASKAGTEETGELFF.